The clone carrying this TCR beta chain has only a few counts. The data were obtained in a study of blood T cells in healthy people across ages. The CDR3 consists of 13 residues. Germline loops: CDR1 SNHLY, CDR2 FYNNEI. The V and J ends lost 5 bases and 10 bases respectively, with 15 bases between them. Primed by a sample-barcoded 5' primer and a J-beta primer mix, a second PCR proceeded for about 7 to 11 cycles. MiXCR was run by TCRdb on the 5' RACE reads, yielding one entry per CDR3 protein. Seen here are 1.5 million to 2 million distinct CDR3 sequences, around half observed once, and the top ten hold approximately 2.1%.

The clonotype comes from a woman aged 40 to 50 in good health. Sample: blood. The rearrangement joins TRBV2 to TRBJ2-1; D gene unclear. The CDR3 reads CASSLEPLGEQFF. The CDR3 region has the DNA TGTGCCAGCAGTCTCGAGCCCCTGGGCGAGCAGTTCTTC.